Shown below are 13 T cell receptor beta chains from a single sample sequenced in a study of shared clonotypes between healthy human individuals. Naive CD8 cells were CD45RO-negative, positively selected for CCR7, excluding terminally differentiated effector memory CD45RA+ cells. Measured with immunoSEQ multiplex PCR; TCRdb has only the in-frame clones, and not every one. Altogether under 1 million clones are present, approximately 97% being singletons, with the ten largest covering less than 0.25%. The sequenced material came from naive CD8+ T cells sorted from blood. These receptors were taken from a man aged 30-40 years in good health.

The chain is built from TRBV7-6 and TRBJ2-7, with D perhaps matching TRBD2 (6 bases). This CDR3 has 13 amino acids. Germline-derived CDR1 and CDR2 are SGHVS and FNYEAQ. V dropped 3 bases and J dropped 5 bases, with 11 bases sitting between them. CDR3 sequence reads: CASSFAQRDEQYF. As DNA, the CDR3 is TGTGCCAGCAGCTTTGCACAGCGGGACGAGCAGTACTTC.

A word on this clone: At one end the junction does not follow the germline gene, possibly because of a read error. J is TRBJ2-5 and V is TRBV10-2; D gene ambiguous. Germline V gene lookup returns CDR1 WSHSY and CDR2 SAAADI. The CDR3 is 12 amino acids. The CDR3 loop reads CASSVLGPIGHF. CDR3 in DNA: TGCGCCAGCAGCGTCCTCGGTCCCATCGGTCACTTC.

As to this clone: The sample has other DNA sequences that encode this CDR3 too. The chain employs TRBV29-1 and TRBJ2-2; TRBD1 matches 7 bases. The trim removed 6 bases at V and 2 bases at J, leaving 3 bases unmatched. CDR1 and CDR2 (germline): SQVTM, ANQGSEA. This CDR3 has 13 amino acids. The CDR3 sequence: CSVGTANTGELFF. In DNA, the CDR3 is TGCAGCGTCGGGACAGCCAACACCGGGGAGCTGTTTTTT.

This rearrangement joins TRBV5-4 to TRBJ1-1; weak D call: TRBD1 (6 bases). The CDR3 totals 13 residues. The V and J ends lost 4 bases and 7 bases respectively, with 14 bases between them. Germline V gives CDR1 SGHNT, CDR2 YYREEE (reference sequence). The CDR3 reads CASSTGMKVEAFF. In DNA form, the CDR3 reads TGTGCCAGCAGCACAGGGATGAAAGTTGAAGCTTTCTTT.

This sequence joins TRBV6-6 and TRBJ1-1; D is unresolved. The CDR3 runs 13 residues. V lost 8 bases to trimming and J lost 7 bases, with 17 bases between them. Germline CDR1 is MNHNY and CDR2 is SVGAGI (reference sequence). The CDR3: CASHRGEQFEAFF. DNA for the CDR3: TGTGCCAGCCATCGGGGTGAGCAGTTTGAAGCTTTCTTT.

The V and J genes are TRBV27 and TRBJ2-7; D might be TRBD1 (5 bases). Looked up from germline, CDR1 is MNHEY and CDR2 is SMNVEV (reference sequence). CDR3 length equals 15 residues. The germline V and J ends were trimmed by 3 bases and 1 base, with 13 bases remaining between them. CDR3 amino acids: CASSFLARESYEQYF. The CDR3 DNA reads as TGTGCCAGCAGTTTTTTGGCCAGGGAATCCTACGAGCAGTACTTC.

V and J are TRBV7-9 and TRBJ2-7; D may be TRBD1 or TRBD2 (5 bases each). Trimming shortened V by 5 bases and J by 7 bases, and 15 bases separated the two germline ends. Germline lookup yields CDR1 SEHNR and CDR2 FQNEAQ (reference sequence). The CDR3 spans 13 residues. CDR3 DNA sequence: TGTGCCAGCAGCGGGGCGGGTTTTCGGGAGCAGTACTTC. Translating gives CASSGAGFREQYF.

The V call is TRBV10-2, the J call TRBJ2-7, with TRBD1 identical over 11 bases. The V segment lost 5 bases and the J segment 3 bases; nucleotides outside the gene matches: 3. The CDR3 contains 14 residues. The germline V gene has CDR1 WSHSY and CDR2 SAAADI. Here the CDR3 reads CASSFGTGGYEQYF. The CDR3 region has the DNA TGCGCCAGCAGTTTCGGGACAGGGGGCTACGAGCAGTACTTC.

The chain employs TRBV7-9 and TRBJ2-1, with TRBD1 matching 9 bases. The germline gives CDR1 SEHNR, CDR2 FQNEAQ (reference sequence). The V segment lost 9 bases and the J segment 10 bases; nucleotides outside the gene matches: 7. There are 12 residues in the CDR3. CDR3 protein: CASCTDRGEQFF. The CDR3, as DNA: TGTGCCAGTTGCACGGACAGGGGAGAGCAGTTCTTC.

The J gene is TRBJ2-7, the V gene TRBV27; perhaps TRBD2 as D (7 bases). The CDR3 spans 14 residues. Per germline, CDR1 MNHEY and CDR2 SMNVEV (reference sequence). V lost 2 bases to trimming and J lost 4 bases, with 12 bases between them. CDR3 DNA sequence: TGTGCCAGCAGTTTAGGGGGGGCTTTTTACGAGCAGTACTTC. Protein: CASSLGGAFYEQYF.

J is TRBJ2-7 and V is TRBV7-9; 9 nucleotides match TRBD2. The CDR3 sequence is 16 residues long. Germline CDR1 SEHNR, CDR2 FQNEAQ (reference sequence). J lost 3 bases, V lost 1 base, and 7 bases had no gene match. The CDR3 here is CASSLGAAGGHYEQYF. The CDR3 DNA reads TGTGCCAGCAGCTTAGGTGCAGCGGGAGGACACTACGAGCAGTACTTC.

This clone was seen only a few times. The chain joins TRBV30 to TRBJ1-2; TRBD1 agrees at 7 bases. Unmatched junction bases numbered 7, after V lost 4 bases and J lost 2 bases. Per germline, CDR1 GTSNPN and CDR2 SVGIG (reference sequence). CDR3 length equals 14 residues. The CDR3 DNA is TGTGCCTGGACCGAACTACAGGGGAACTATGGCTACACCTTC. Amino acid sequence: CAWTELQGNYGYTF.

This chain links TRBV5-1 with TRBJ2-7, with 7 bases that match TRBD1. The ends lost 2 bases at V and 1 base at J; junction bases unmatched: 9. The V gene's germline CDR1 is SGHRS and CDR2 YFSETQ. The CDR3 covers 16 residues. CDR3 sequence (DNA): TGCGCCAGCAGCTTTGGGTCGCGACAGGGTTCCTACGAGCAGTACTTC. Amino acids: CASSFGSRQGSYEQYF. Drawing the rest from reference TRBV5-1 and TRBJ2-7, the complete variable domain is KAGVTQTPRYLIKTRGQQVTLSCSPISGHRSVSWYQQTPGQGLQFLFEYFSETQRNKGNFPGRFSGRQFSNSRSEMNVSTLELGDSALYLCASSFGSRQGSYEQYFGPGTRLTVT.